In this sample, the clone carrying this TCR beta chain turned up once. This entry belongs to a study of T-cell memory formation after mild COVID-19. Via MiXCR, TCRdb re-called the 5' RACE reads, giving one row per CDR3 protein. The repertoire holds about 390,000 distinct CDR3 sequences, with 20% to 25% as singletons. CDR3 length: 14 amino acids. Trimming stripped 8 bases from V and 4 bases from J, with 16 bases between. CDR1 and CDR2 from the germline V gene are MGHRA and YSYEKL. This sequence originates from an adult woman who had mild COVID-19 (a few samples of this study predate the infection). Cell type and time point are not known. This chain joins TRBV4-1 and TRBJ2-3; D might be TRBD2 (7 bases). Sample: PBMCs or a T cell subset sorted from them (not recorded which). The CDR3 spells CASGGGRGADTQYF. The CDR3 bases are TGCGCCAGCGGGGGAGGGAGGGGGGCAGATACGCAGTATTTT.